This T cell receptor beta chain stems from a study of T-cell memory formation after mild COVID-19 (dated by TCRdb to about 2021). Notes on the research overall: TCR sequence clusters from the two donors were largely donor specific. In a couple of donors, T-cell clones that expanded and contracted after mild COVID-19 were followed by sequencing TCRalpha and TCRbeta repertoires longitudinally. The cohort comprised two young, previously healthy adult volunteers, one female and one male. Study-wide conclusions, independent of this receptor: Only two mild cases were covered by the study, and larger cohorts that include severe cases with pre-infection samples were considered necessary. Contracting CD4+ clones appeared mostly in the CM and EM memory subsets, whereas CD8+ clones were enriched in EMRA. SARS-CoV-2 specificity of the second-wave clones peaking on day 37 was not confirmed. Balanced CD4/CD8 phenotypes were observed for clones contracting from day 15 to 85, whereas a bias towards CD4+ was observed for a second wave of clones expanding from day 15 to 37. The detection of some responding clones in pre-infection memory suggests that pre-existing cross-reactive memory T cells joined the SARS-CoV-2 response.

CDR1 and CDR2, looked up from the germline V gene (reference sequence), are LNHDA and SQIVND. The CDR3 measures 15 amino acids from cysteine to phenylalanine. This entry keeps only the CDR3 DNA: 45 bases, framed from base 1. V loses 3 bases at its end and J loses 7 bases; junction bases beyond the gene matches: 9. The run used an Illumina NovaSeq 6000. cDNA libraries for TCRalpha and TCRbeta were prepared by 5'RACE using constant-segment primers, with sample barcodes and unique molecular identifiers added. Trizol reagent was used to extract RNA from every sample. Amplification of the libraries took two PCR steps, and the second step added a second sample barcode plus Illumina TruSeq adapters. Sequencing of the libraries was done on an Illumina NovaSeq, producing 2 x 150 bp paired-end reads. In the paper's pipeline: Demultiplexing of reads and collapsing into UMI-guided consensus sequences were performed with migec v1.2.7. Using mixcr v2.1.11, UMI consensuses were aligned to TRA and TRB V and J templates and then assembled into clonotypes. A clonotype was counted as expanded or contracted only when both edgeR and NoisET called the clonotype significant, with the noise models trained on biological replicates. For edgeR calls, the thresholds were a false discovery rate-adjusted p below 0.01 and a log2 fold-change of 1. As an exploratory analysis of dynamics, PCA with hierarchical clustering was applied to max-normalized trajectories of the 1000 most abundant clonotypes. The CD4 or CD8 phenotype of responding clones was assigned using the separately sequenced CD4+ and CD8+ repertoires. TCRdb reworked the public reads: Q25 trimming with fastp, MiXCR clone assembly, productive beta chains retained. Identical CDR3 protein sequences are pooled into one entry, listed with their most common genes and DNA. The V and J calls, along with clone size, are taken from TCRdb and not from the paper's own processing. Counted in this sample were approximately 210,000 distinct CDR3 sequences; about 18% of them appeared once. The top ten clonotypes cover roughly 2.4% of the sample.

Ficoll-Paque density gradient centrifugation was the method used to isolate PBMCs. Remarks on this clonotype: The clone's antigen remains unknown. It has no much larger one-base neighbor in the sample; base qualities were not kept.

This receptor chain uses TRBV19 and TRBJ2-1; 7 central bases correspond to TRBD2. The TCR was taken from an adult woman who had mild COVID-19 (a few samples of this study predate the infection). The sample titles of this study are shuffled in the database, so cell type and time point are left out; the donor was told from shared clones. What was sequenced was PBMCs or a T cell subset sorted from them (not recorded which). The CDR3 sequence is CASSIRDYGANEQFF. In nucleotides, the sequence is TGTGCCAGTAGTATCCGGGACTACGGGGCTAATGAGCAGTTCTTC.